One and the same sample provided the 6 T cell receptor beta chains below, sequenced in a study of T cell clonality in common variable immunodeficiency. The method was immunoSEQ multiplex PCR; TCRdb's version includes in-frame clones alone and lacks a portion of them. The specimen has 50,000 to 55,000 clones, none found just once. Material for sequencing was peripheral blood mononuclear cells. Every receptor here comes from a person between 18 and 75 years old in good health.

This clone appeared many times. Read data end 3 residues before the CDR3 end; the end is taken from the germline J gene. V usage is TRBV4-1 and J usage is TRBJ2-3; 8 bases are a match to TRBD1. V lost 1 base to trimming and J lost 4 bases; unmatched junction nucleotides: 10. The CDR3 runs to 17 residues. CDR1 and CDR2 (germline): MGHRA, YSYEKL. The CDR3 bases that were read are TGCGCCAGCAGCCAAGCCTGGACAGGGACCGGCGCAGATACG. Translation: CASSQAWTGTGADT. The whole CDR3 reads CASSQAWTGTGADTQYF.

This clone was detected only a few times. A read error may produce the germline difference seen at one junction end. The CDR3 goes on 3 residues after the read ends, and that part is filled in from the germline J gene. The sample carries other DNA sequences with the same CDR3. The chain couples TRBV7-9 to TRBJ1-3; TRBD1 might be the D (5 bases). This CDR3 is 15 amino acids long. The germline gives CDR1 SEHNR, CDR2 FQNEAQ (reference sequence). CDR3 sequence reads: CASSPGFLSGNTIYF. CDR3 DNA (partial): TGTGCCAGCAGCCCAGGGTTCCTCTCTGGAAACACA.

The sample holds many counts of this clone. CDR3 DNA (partial): TGTGCCAGCCACGTCGGGGGGGCCGATGAGACC. It is translated as CASHVGGADET. The full CDR3 protein reads CASHVGGADETQYF. V and J are TRBV7-8 and TRBJ2-5; 8 bases are shared with TRBD2. The CDR3 end is not reached by the read, which stops 3 residues before it; the germline J gene fills it in. This CDR3 region has 14 residues. Germline V CDR1 and CDR2: SGHVS, FQNEAQ. V was clipped by 8 bases and J by 5 bases; unmatched bases: 10.

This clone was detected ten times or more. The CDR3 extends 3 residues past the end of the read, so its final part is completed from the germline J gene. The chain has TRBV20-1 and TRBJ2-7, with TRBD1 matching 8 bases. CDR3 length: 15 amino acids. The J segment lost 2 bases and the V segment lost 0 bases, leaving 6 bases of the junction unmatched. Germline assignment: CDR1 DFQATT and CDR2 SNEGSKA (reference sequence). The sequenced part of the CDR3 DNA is TGCAGTGCTAGAGATGCCCAGGGGGCCACCTACGAG. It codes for CSARDAQGATYE. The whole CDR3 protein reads CSARDAQGATYEQYF.

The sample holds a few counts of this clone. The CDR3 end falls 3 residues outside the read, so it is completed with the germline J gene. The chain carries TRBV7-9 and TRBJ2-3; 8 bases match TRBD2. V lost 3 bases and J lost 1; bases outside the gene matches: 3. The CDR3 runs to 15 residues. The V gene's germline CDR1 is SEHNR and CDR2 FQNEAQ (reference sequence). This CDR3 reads CASSLATSGTDTQYF. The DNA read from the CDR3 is TGTGCCAGCAGCTTGGCGACTAGCGGCACAGATACG.

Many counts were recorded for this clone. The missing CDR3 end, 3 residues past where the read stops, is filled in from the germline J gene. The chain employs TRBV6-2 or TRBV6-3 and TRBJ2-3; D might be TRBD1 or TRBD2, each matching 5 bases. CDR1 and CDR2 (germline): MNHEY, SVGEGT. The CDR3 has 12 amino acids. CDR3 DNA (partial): TGTGCCAGCAGCTCGTCCAGGGAGACG. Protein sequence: CASSSSRET. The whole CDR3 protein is CASSSSRETQYF.